This TCR beta chain comes out of a study of regulatory T cells in long-lasting Graves disease. Time point: persistent/refractory GD, antithyroid drugs over 5 years with positive TRAb. Isolated PBMC RNA provided the starting material for the TCR library. A roughly 10-milliliter sample of peripheral blood was drawn into EDTA tubes. HTBI primers from iRepertoire and Arm-PCR of CDR3 regions yielded the TCR beta libraries. Each CDR3 protein gets one entry after TCRdb re-called the multiplex PCR reads with MiXCR. The sample shows about 430,000 distinct CDR3 sequences, under 25% of them seen only once. Germline V lookup: CDR1 LGHDT, CDR2 YNNKEL (reference sequence). CDR3 size: 11 residues. V lost 1 base to trimming and J lost 8 bases, with 2 bases between them. This clonotype was seen ten or more times. Its antigen is unidentified. Study-level results: Newly diagnosed Graves' patients exceeded persistent ones in TCR diversity.

The sequence was collected from a female donor with Graves disease. The chain joins TRBV3-1 to TRBJ1-4; D unclear. This specimen was peripheral blood mononuclear cells (PBMCs), taken when the disease was refractory, from a patient treated with antithyroid drugs. The CDR3 DNA is TGTGCCAGCAGCCAAGCAGAAAAACTGTTTTTT. Protein product: CASSQAEKLFF.